Below are 8 T cell receptor beta chains sequenced from a single sample in a study of blood T cell repertoires in COVID-19. Assay: immunoSEQ multiplex PCR; the TCRdb copy retains only in-frame clones and omits some. The table records some 250,000 clones, around 83% of them present only once. The sample comprised peripheral blood. The receptors derive from a woman of 80 years or more with acute or convalescent COVID-19.

The V gene is TRBV3-1 (or the pseudogene TRBV3-2), the J gene TRBJ2-1, with TRBD2 identical over 10 bases. The V segment lost 4 bases and the J segment 3 bases; nucleotides outside the gene matches: 6. The CDR3 spans 16 residues. From germline, CDR1 is LGHDT and CDR2 YNNKEL (reference sequence). CDR3 sequence: CASSRLAGALYNEQFF. The DNA of the CDR3 is TGTGCCAGCAGCCGTCTAGCGGGGGCCCTCTACAATGAGCAGTTCTTC.

The V and J genes are TRBV19 and TRBJ2-1; 8 nucleotides match TRBD1. The CDR3 runs to 12 residues. Germline V gene sequence: CDR1 LNHDA, CDR2 SQIVND (reference sequence). V was pared by 2 bases and J by 12 bases, with 3 bases of the junction left unmatched. The CDR3 DNA follows: TGTGCCAGTAGTATACAGGGGGCTGTGCAGTTCTTC. It is translated as CASSIQGAVQFF.

The chain is built from TRBV24-1 and TRBJ2-5, with a tentative D call TRBD1 (6 bases). Germline-derived CDR1 and CDR2 are KGHDR and SFDVKD. V dropped 1 base and J dropped 3 bases, with 23 bases sitting between them. This CDR3 comprises 19 residues. CDR3 region: CATSDFAGDALRGKETQYF. In DNA form, the CDR3 reads TGTGCCACCAGTGATTTTGCAGGGGACGCCCTTAGGGGAAAAGAGACCCAGTACTTC.

The genes are TRBV6-6 and TRBJ2-1; 7 bases are a match to TRBD1. The CDR3 contains 14 residues. Germline lookup yields CDR1 MNHNY and CDR2 SVGAGI (reference sequence). Unmatched junction bases numbered 5, after V lost 7 bases and J lost 2 bases. DNA for the CDR3: TGTGCCAGCAAACGGGACAGTCCCTACAATGAGCAGTTCTTC. It is translated as CASKRDSPYNEQFF.

This sequence joins TRBV6-5 and TRBJ1-1; the match to TRBD1 covers 9 bases. Trimming at V came to 8 bases and at J to 3 bases, leaving 7 bases not matched to a gene. The CDR3 extends over 14 amino acids. Germline lookup yields CDR1 MNHEY and CDR2 SVGAGI. The CDR3 reads CASSPGQGYTEAFF. For the CDR3, the DNA is TGTGCCAGCTCCCCGGGACAGGGCTACACTGAAGCTTTCTTT.

As for this clone: This sample includes further DNA sequences coding for the same CDR3. The chain is built from TRBV5-1 and TRBJ1-5; D is unclear. Trimming left V 4 bases short and J 0 bases short, with 8 bases between. This CDR3 is built from 14 residues. CDR1 SGHRS and CDR2 YFSETQ come from the germline V gene. DNA for the CDR3: TGCGCCAGCAGCCCCGACTCTAGCAATCAGCCCCAGCATTTT. Protein: CASSPDSSNQPQHF.

The V and J genes are TRBV9 and TRBJ2-7; D unclear. This CDR3 region has 14 residues. Per the germline V gene, CDR1 is SGDLS and CDR2 is YYNGEE. V lost 0 bases, J lost 6 bases, and 13 bases lay in between. CDR3 sequence (DNA): TGTGCCAGCAGCGTAGGGCCCCCTCCCCGCGAGCAGTACTTC. It specifies CASSVGPPPREQYF.

About this clone itself: The same CDR3 arises from other DNA sequences in this sample as well. V usage is TRBV7-8 and J usage is TRBJ1-2, with D perhaps matching TRBD1 (6 bases). This CDR3 has 15 amino acids. V was clipped by 1 base and J by 4 bases, with 13 bases between them. Germline V gene lookup returns CDR1 SGHVS and CDR2 FQNEAQ. CDR3 in amino acids: CASSLVRGASYGYTF. The CDR3 nucleotides are TGTGCCAGCAGCTTAGTGCGGGGGGCTAGCTATGGCTACACCTTC.